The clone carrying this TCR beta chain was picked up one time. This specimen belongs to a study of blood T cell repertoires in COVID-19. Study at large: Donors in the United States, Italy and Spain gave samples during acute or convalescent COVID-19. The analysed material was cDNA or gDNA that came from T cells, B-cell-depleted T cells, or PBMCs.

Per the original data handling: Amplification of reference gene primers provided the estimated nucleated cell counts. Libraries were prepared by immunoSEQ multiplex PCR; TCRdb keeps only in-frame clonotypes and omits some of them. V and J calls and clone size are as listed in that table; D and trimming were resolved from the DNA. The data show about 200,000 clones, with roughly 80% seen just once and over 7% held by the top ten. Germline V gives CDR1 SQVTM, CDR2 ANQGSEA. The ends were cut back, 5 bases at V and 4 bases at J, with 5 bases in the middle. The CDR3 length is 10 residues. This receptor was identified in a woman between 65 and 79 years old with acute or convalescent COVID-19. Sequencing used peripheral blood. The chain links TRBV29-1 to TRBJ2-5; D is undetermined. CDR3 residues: CSVIGETQYF. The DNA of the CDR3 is TGCAGCGTTATCGGAGAGACCCAGTACTTC. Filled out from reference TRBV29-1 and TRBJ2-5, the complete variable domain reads SAVISQKPSRDICQRGTSLTIQCQVDSQVTMMFWYRQQPGQSLTLIATANQGSEATYESGFVIDKFPISRPNLTFSTLTVSNMSPEDSSIYLCSVIGETQYFGPGTRLLVL.